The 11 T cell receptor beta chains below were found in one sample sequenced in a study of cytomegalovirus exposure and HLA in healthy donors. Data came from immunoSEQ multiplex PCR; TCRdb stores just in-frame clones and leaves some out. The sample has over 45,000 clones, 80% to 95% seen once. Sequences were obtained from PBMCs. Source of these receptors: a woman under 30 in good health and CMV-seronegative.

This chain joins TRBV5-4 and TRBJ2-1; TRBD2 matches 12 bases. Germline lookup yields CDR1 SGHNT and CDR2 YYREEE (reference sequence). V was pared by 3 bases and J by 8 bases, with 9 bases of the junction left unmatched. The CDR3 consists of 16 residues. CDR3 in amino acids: CASSSSLAGGRDEQFF. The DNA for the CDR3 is TGTGCCAGCAGCTCCTCTCTAGCGGGGGGGCGGGATGAGCAGTTCTTC.

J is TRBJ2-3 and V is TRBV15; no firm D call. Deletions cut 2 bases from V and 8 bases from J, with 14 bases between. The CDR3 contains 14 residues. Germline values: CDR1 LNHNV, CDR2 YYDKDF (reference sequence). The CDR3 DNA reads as TGTGCCACCAGCAGACCGTCCGCCGGAGTTACGCAGTATTTT. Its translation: CATSRPSAGVTQYF.

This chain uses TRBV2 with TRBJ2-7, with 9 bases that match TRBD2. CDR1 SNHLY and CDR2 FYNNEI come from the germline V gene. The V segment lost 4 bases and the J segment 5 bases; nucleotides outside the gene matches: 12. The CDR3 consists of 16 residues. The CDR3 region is CASSGSGGGPFNEQYV. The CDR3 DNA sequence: TGTGCCAGCAGTGGTAGCGGGGGAGGGCCTTTCAACGAGCAGTACGTC.

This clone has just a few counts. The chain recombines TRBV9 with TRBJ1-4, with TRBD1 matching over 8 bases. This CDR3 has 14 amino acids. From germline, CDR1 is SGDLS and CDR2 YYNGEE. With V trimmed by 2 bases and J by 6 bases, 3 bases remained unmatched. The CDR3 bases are TGTGCCAGCAGCGTGCAGGGGGCGGATGAAAAACTGTTTTTT. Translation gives CASSVQGADEKLFF.

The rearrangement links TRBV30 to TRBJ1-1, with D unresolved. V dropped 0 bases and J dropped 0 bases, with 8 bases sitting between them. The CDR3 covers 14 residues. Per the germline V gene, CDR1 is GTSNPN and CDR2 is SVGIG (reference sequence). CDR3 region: CAWSVRSLNTEAFF. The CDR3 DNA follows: TGTGCCTGGAGTGTAAGGAGCTTGAACACTGAAGCTTTCTTT.

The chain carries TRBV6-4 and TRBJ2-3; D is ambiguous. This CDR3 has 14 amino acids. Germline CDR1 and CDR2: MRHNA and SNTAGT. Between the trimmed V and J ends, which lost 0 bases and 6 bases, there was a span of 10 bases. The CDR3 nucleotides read TGTGCCAGCAGTGACTCGTCCCTTGCGGATACGCAGTATTTT. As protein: CASSDSSLADTQYF.

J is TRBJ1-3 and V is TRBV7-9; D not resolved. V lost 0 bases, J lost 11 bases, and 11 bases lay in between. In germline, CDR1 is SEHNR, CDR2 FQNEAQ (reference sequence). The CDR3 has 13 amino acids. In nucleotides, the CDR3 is TGTGCCAGCAGCTTAGCCCCTGCGCGGCCCATATATTTT. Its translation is CASSLAPARPIYF.

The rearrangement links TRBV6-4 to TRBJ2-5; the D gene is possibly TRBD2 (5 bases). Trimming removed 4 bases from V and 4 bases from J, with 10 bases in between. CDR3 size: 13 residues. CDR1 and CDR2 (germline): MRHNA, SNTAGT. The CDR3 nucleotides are TGTGCCAGCAGTGGTAATGAGGGAGAGACCCAGTACTTC. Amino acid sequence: CASSGNEGETQYF.

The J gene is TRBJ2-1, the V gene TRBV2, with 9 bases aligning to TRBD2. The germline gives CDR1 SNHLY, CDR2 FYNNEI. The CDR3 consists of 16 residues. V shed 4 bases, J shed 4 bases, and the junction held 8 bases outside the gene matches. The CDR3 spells CASSGGRAGGYNEQFF. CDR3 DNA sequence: TGTGCCAGCAGTGGAGGTCGAGCGGGAGGTTACAATGAGCAGTTCTTC.

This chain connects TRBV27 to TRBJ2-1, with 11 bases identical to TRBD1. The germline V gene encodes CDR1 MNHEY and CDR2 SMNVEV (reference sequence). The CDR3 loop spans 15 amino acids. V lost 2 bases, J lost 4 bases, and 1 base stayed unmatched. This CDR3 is CASSLGTGGYNEQFF. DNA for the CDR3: TGTGCCAGCAGTTTAGGGACAGGGGGTTACAATGAGCAGTTCTTC.

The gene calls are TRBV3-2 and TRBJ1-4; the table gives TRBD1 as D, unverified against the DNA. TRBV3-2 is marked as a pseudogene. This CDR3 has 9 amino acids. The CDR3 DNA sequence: TGTGCCAGCAAAGGACACCTAGTTTTT. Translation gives CASKGHLVF.